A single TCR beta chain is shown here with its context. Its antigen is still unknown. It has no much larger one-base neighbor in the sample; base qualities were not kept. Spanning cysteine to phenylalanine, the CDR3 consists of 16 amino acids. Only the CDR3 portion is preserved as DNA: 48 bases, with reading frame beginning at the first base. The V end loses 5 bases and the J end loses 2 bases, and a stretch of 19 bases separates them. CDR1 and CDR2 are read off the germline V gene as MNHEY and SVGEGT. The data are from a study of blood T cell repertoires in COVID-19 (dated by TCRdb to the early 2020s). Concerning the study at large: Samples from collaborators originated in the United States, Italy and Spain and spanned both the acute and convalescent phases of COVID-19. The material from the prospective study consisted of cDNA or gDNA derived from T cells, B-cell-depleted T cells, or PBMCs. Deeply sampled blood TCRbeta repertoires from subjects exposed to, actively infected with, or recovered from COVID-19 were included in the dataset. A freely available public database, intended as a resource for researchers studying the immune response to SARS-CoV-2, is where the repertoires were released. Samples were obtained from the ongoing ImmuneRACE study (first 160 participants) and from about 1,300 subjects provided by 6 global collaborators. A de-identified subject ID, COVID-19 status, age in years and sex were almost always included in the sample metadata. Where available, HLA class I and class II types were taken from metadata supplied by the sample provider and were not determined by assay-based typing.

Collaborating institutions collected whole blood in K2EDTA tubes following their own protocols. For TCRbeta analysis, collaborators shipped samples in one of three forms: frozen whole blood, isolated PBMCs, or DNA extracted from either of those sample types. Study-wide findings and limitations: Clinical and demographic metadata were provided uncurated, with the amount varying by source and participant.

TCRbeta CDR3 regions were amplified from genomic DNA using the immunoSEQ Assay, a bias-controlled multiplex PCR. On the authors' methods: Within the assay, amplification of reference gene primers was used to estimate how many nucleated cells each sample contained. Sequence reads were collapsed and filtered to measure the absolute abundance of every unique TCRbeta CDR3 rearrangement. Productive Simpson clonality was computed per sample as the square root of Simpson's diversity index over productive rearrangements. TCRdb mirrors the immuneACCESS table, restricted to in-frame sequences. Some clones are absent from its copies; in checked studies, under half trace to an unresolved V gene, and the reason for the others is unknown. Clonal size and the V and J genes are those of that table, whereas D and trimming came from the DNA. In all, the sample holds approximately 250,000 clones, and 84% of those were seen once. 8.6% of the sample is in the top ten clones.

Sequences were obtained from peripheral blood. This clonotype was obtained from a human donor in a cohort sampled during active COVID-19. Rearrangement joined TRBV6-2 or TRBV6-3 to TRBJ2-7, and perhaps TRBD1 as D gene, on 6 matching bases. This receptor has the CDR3 CASSTSLRGKPYEQYF. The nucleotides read TGTGCCAGCAGTACCTCTCTGAGGGGGAAACCCTACGAGCAGTACTTC.